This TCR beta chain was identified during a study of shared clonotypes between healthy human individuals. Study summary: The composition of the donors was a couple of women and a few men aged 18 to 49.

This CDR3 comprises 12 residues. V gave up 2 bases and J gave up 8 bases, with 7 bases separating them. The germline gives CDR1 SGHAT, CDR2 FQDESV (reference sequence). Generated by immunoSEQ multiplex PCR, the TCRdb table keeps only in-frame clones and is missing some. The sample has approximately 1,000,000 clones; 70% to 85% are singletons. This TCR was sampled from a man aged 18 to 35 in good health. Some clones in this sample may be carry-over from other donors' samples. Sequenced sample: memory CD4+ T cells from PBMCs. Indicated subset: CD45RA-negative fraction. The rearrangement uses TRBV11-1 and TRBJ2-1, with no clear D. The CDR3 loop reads CASSLNRDEQFF. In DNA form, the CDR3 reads TGTGCCAGCAGCTTAAATAGGGATGAGCAGTTCTTC. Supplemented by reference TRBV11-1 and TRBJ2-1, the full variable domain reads EAEVAQSPRYKITEKSQAVAFWCDPISGHATLYWYRQILGQGPELLVQFQDESVVDDSQLPKDRFSAERLKGVDSTLKIQPAELGDSAMYLCASSLNRDEQFFGPGTRLTVL.